One sample yielded the 6 T cell receptor beta chains listed below, sequenced in a study of graft-versus-host responses after intestinal transplantation. The protocol was immunoSEQ multiplex PCR, while the TCRdb copy is restricted to in-frame clones and leaves out a portion. This sample has approximately 9,500 clones, with more than 85% found just once. The starting material was PBMCs, obtained 40 to 45 days after intestinal transplantation. The receptors originated from a human patient who received an intestinal transplant, so some T cells may come from the graft donor.

V and J are TRBV2 and TRBJ2-3, with TRBD2 matching 13 bases. With 6 bases clipped from V and 5 bases from J, the junction kept 8 bases outside the gene matches. CDR1 SNHLY and CDR2 FYNNEI come from the germline V gene. CDR3 length equals 16 residues. In nucleotides, the CDR3 is TGTGCCAGCAGACAGACTAGCGGGGGGCCGGGAGATACGCAGTATTTT. It translates to CASRQTSGGPGDTQYF.

DNA of the CDR3: TGCGCCAGCACCTCTGGGGCTGGGGAGCAGTTCTTC. Encoded protein: CASTSGAGEQFF. The chain combines TRBV5-1 with TRBJ2-1, with D possibly TRBD1 on 5 matching bases. Germline CDR1 reads SGHRS; CDR2 reads YFSETQ. This CDR3 contains 12 residues. V lost 6 bases to trimming and J lost 10 bases, with 14 bases between them.

The chain is built from TRBV7-9 and TRBJ1-6; 8 nucleotides align to TRBD1. The ends lost 3 bases at V and 5 bases at J; junction bases unmatched: 12. Per the germline V gene, CDR1 is SEHNR and CDR2 is FQNEAQ (reference sequence). The CDR3 has 18 residues. CDR3 loop: CASSFGTGLLRDNSPLHF. CDR3 sequence (DNA): TGTGCCAGCAGCTTTGGGACAGGATTATTGCGAGATAATTCACCCCTCCACTTT.

The chain uses TRBV23-1 and TRBJ2-7; 7 bases map to TRBD1. TRBV23-1 is classed as an ORF, of uncertain function. The CDR3 is made up of 15 amino acids. Unmatched junction bases numbered 5, after V lost 0 bases and J lost 3 bases. In DNA, the CDR3 is TGCGCCAGCAGTCAATCTCAGGGGACAGTCTACGAGCAGTACTTC. Its protein product is CASSQSQGTVYEQYF.

J is TRBJ1-2 and V is TRBV5-6; 8 nucleotides agree with TRBD1. The V and J ends lost 4 bases and 7 bases, in that order; junction bases with no gene match: 3. Germline values: CDR1 SGHDT, CDR2 YYEEEE. The CDR3 length is 12 residues. DNA for the CDR3: TGTGCCAGCAGCGCAGGGGGCTCTGGCTACACCTTC. Its translation is CASSAGGSGYTF.

The chain couples TRBV19 to TRBJ2-5; TRBD2 agrees at 8 bases. The CDR3 runs 14 residues. The germline CDR1 and CDR2 sequences are LNHDA and SQIVND (reference sequence). V gave up 10 bases and J gave up 0 bases; unmatched junction bases: 7. CDR3: CATSSGGNQETQYF. The CDR3 DNA reads as TGTGCCACATCGAGCGGGGGCAACCAAGAGACCCAGTACTTC. Based on the CDR3 plus reference TRBV19 and TRBJ2-5, the full variable domain is DGGITQSPKYLFRKEGQNVTLSCEQNLNHDAMYWYRQDPGQGLRLIYYSQIVNDFQKGDIAEGYSVSREKKESFPLTVTSAQKNPTAFYLCATSSGGNQETQYFGPGTRLLVL.